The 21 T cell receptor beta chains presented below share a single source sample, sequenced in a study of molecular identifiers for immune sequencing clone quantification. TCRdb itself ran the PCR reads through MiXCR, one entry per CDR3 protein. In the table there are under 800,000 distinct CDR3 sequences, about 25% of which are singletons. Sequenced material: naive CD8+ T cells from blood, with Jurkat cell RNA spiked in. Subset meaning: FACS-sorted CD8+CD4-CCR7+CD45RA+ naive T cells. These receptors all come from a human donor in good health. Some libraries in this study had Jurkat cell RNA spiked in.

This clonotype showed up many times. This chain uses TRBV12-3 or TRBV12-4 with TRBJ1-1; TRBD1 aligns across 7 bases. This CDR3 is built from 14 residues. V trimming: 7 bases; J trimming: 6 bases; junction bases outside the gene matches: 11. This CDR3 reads CASTSTGFSPEAFF. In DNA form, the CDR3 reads TGTGCCAGCACCTCGACAGGGTTTAGCCCTGAAGCTTTCTTT.

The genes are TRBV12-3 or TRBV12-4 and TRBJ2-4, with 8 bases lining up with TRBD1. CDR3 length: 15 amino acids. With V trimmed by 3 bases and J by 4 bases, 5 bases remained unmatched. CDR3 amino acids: CASSFSGGGKNIQYF. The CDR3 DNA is TGTGCCAGCAGTTTCTCAGGGGGCGGGAAAAACATTCAGTACTTC.

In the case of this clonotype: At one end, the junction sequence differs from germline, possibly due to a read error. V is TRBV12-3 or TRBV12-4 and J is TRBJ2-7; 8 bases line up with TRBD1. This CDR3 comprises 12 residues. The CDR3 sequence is CVSNTGGYEQYF. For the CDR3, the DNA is TGTGTCAGCAACACAGGGGGCTACGAGCAGTACTTC.

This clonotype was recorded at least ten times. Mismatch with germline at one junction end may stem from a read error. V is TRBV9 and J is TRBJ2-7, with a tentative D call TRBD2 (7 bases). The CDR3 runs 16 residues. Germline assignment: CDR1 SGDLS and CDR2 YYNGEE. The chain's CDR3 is CASSPAEGGGTYKQYF. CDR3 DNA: TGTGCCAGCAGCCCGGCCGAAGGGGGAGGGACCTACAAGCAGTACTTC.

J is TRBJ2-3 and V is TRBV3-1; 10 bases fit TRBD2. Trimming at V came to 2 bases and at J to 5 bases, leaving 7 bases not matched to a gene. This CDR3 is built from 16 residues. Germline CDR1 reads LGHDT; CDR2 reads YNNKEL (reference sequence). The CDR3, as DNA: TGTGCCAGCAGCCAACTAAGCGGGGGGGATATAGATACGCAGTATTTT. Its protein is CASSQLSGGDIDTQYF.

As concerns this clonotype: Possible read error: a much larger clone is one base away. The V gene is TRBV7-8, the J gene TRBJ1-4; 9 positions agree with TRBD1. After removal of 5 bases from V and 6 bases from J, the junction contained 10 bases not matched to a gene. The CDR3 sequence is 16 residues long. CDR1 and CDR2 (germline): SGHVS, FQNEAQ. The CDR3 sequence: CASSQQGAGTYEKLFF. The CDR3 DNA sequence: TGTGCCAGCAGCCAACAGGGGGCCGGGACTTATGAAAAACTGTTTTTT.

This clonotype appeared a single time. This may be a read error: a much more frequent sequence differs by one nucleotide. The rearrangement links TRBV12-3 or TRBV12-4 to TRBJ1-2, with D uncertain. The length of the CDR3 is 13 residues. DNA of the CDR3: TGTGCCATCTATCAACCTTCCAACTGTGGCTACACCTTC. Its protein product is CAIYQPSNCGYTF.

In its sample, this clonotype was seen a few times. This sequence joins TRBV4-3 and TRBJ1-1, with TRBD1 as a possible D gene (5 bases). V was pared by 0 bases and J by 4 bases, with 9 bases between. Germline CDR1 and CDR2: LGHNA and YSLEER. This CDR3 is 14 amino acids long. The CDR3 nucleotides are TGCGCCAGCAGCCAAGATTGGGGCGGCACTGAAGCTTTCTTT. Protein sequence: CASSQDWGGTEAFF.

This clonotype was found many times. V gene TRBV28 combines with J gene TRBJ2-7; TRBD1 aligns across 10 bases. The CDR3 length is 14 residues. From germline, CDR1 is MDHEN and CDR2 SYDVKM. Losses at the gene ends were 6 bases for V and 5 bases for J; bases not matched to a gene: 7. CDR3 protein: CASRAGTGAHEQYF. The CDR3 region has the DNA TGTGCCAGCAGAGCCGGGACAGGGGCCCACGAGCAGTACTTC. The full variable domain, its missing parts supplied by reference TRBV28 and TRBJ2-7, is DVKVTQSSRYLVKRTGEKVFLECVQDMDHENMFWYRQDPGLGLRLIYFSYDVKMKEKGDIPEGYSVSREKKERFSLILESASTNQTSMYLCASRAGTGAHEQYFGPGTRLTVT.

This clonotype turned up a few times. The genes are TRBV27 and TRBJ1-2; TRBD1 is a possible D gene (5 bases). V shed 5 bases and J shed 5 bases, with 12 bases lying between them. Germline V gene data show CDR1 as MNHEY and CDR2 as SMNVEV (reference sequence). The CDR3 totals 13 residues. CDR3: CASSPFRGYGYTF. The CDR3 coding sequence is TGTGCCAGCAGTCCCTTTAGGGGTTATGGCTACACCTTC.

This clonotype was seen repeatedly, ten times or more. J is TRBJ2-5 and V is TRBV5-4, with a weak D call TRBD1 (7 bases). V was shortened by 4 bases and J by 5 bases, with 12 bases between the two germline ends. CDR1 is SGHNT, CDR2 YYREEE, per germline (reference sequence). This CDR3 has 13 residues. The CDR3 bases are TGTGCCAGCAGCCAGCAGGGGGGCGAGACCCAGTACTTC. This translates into CASSQQGGETQYF.

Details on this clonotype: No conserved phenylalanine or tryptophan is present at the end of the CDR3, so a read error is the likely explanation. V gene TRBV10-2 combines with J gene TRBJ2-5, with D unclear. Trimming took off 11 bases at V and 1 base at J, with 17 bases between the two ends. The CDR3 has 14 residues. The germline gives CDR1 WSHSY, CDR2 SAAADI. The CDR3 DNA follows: TGCGCCTCGTCGTCTTCTTCAGGCCAAGAGACCCAGTACTAC. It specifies CASSSSSGQETQYY.

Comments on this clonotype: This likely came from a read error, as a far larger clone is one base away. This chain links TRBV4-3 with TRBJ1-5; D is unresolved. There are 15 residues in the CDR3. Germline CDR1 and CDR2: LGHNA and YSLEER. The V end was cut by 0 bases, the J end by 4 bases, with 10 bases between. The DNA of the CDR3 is TGCGCCAGCAGCCAAGATCGGGTCACGAATCAGCCCCAGCATTTT. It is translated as CASSQDRVTNQPQHF.

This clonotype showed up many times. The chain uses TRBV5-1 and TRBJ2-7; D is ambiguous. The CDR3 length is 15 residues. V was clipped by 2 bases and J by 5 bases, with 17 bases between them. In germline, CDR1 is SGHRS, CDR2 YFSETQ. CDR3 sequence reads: CASSFFPDAFDEQYF. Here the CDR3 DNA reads TGCGCCAGCAGCTTTTTCCCGGACGCCTTCGACGAGCAGTACTTC.

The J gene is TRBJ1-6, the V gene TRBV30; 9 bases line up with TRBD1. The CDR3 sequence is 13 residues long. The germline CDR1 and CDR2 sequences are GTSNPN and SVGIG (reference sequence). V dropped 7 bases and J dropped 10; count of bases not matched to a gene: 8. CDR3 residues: CALQGQGGSPLHF. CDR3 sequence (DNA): TGTGCCTTACAGGGACAGGGAGGCTCACCCCTCCACTTT.

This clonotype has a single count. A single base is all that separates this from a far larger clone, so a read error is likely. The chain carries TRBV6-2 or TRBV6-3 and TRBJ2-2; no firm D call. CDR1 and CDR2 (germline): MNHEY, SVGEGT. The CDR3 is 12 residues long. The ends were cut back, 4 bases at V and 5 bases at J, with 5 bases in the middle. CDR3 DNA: TGTGCCAGCAGTTGCGGAACCGGGGAGCTGTTTTTT. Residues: CASSCGTGELFF.

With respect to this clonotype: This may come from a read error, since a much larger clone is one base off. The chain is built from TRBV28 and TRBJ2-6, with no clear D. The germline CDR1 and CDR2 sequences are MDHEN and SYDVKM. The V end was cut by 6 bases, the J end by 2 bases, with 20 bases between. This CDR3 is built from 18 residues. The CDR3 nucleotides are TGTGCCAGCAGCCTAACCCCTCGTGTTTCAGCTGGGGCCAACGTCCTGACTTTC. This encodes CASSLTPRVSAGANVLTF.

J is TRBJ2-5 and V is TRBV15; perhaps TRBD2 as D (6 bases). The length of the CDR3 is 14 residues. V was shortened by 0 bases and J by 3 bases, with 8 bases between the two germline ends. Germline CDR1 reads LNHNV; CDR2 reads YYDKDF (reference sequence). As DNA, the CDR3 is TGTGCCACCAGCAGAGACTGGGGGGAAGAGACCCAGTACTTC. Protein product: CATSRDWGEETQYF.

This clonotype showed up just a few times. CDR3 protein: CSVELAGDYNEQFF. CDR3 DNA: TGCAGCGTTGAACTAGCGGGAGACTACAATGAGCAGTTCTTC. The gene calls are TRBV29-1 and TRBJ2-1; TRBD2 aligns across 10 bases. Trimming cost V 2 bases and J 3 bases; bases outside gene matches: 1. Germline values: CDR1 SQVTM, CDR2 ANQGSEA. This CDR3 spans 14 amino acids.

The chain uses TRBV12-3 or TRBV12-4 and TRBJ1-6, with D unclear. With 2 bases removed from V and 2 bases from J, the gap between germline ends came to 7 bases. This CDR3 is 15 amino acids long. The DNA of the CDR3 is TGTGCCAGCAGTTTAAACGGTCCCTATAATTCACCCCTCCACTTT. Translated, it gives CASSLNGPYNSPLHF.

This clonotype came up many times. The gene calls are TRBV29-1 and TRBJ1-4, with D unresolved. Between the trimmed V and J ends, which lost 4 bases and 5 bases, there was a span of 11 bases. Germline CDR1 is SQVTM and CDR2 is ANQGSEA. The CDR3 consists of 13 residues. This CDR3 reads CSVALVQNEKLFF. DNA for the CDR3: TGCAGCGTTGCTTTGGTCCAGAATGAAAAACTGTTTTTT.